The TCR beta chain under discussion was sequenced for a study of graft-versus-host responses after intestinal transplantation. Overall study: The study gave all recipients anti-thymocyte globulin induction, then tacrolimus and steroids for 2 to 3 years. Broader study findings: There was an association between peak levels of circulating GvH clones and early post-transplant HvG declines. GvH clones were found in recipient marrow; some appeared first in ileum or blood.

Trimming stripped 3 bases from V and 1 base from J, with 6 bases between. Germline V gene data show CDR1 as MGHRA and CDR2 as YSYEKL. The CDR3 sequence is 13 residues long. The repertoire was sequenced with immunoSEQ multiplex PCR; TCRdb's copy has only in-frame clones and lacks some. The table has some 31,000 clones, more than 85% seen once. As for this clone: The antigen is undetermined.

The genes are TRBV4-1 and TRBJ1-1, with a weak D call TRBD1 (5 bases). This receptor was obtained from a human patient who received an intestinal transplant, so some T cells may come from the graft donor. Sequences were derived from PBMCs, sampled about 65 days after intestinal transplant. The CDR3, as DNA: TGCGCCAGCAGCCATAGGGGGAACACTGAAGCTTTCTTT. Encoded protein: CASSHRGNTEAFF.